This T cell receptor (beta chain) was sequenced during a study of blood T cell repertoires in COVID-19. As handled by the study authors: It was from reference gene primer amplification that nucleated cell counts were estimated. TCRdb keeps only in-frame clones here, not all; method: immunoSEQ multiplex PCR. The D gene and trimming were derived from the DNA, and the V and J assignments and clone size from that table. The sample has about 230,000 clones; under 85% are singletons. CDR1 and CDR2 from the germline V gene are SGHDT and YYEEEE. This CDR3 spans 16 amino acids. V was clipped by 0 bases and J by 1 base; unmatched bases: 4.

This TCR came from a young woman with COVID-19, enrolled during active disease. The chain has TRBV5-6 and TRBJ2-7; the match to TRBD2 covers 10 bases. The source material was peripheral blood. Here the CDR3 DNA reads TGTGCCAGCAGCTTGGTAGCGGGGGGCTGGTCCTACGAGCAGTACTTC. It codes for CASSLVAGGWSYEQYF. Looking up the rest from reference TRBV5-6 and TRBJ2-7 gives the full variable domain: DAGVTQSPTHLIKTRGQQVTLRCSPKSGHDTVSWYQQALGQGPQFIFQYYEEEERQRGNFPDRFSGHQFPNYSSELNVNALLLGDSALYLCASSLVAGGWSYEQYFGPGTRLTVT.